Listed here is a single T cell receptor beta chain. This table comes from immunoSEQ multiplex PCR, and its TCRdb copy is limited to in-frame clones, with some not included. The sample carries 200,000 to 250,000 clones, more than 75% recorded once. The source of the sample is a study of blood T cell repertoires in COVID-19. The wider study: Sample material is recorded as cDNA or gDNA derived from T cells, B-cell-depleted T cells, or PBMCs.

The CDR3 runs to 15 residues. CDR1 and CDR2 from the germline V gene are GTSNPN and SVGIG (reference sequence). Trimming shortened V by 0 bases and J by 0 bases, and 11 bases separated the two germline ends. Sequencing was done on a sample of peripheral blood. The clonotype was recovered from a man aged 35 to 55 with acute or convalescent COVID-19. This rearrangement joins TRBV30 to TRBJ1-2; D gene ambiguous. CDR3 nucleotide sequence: TGTGCCTGGAGTGTACTAAGAGGGACTAACTATGGCTACACCTTC. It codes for CAWSVLRGTNYGYTF.